The sequence of this T cell receptor beta chain was determined in a study of response to subunit inactivated influenza vaccine. Study-wide findings and caveats: New T cells are recruited in small numbers by each seasonal influenza vaccination, according to the authors' suggestion.

Each CDR3 protein is one row after TCRdb ran MiXCR on the RT-PCR reads. The top ten hold approximately 12% of the sample, which has 500,000 or so distinct CDR3 sequences, about a tenth seen once. V shed 1 base and J 6 bases; nucleotides not matched to a gene: 11. The germline CDR1 and CDR2 sequences are SQVTM and ANQGSEA. There are 16 residues in the CDR3. This clonotype was found a few times. No antigen is known for it. The source of this sequence is a man aged 50 to 60 who received an inactivated influenza vaccine. The chain carries TRBV29-1 and TRBJ2-4, with 8 bases lining up with TRBD1. Here the sequenced sample was PBMCs from blood, taken 35 to 45 days after vaccination. The CDR3 DNA reads TGCAGCGTTGAAGCCCGACAGGGGTCAACAGGAAACATTCAGTACTTC. This sequence encodes CSVEARQGSTGNIQYF.